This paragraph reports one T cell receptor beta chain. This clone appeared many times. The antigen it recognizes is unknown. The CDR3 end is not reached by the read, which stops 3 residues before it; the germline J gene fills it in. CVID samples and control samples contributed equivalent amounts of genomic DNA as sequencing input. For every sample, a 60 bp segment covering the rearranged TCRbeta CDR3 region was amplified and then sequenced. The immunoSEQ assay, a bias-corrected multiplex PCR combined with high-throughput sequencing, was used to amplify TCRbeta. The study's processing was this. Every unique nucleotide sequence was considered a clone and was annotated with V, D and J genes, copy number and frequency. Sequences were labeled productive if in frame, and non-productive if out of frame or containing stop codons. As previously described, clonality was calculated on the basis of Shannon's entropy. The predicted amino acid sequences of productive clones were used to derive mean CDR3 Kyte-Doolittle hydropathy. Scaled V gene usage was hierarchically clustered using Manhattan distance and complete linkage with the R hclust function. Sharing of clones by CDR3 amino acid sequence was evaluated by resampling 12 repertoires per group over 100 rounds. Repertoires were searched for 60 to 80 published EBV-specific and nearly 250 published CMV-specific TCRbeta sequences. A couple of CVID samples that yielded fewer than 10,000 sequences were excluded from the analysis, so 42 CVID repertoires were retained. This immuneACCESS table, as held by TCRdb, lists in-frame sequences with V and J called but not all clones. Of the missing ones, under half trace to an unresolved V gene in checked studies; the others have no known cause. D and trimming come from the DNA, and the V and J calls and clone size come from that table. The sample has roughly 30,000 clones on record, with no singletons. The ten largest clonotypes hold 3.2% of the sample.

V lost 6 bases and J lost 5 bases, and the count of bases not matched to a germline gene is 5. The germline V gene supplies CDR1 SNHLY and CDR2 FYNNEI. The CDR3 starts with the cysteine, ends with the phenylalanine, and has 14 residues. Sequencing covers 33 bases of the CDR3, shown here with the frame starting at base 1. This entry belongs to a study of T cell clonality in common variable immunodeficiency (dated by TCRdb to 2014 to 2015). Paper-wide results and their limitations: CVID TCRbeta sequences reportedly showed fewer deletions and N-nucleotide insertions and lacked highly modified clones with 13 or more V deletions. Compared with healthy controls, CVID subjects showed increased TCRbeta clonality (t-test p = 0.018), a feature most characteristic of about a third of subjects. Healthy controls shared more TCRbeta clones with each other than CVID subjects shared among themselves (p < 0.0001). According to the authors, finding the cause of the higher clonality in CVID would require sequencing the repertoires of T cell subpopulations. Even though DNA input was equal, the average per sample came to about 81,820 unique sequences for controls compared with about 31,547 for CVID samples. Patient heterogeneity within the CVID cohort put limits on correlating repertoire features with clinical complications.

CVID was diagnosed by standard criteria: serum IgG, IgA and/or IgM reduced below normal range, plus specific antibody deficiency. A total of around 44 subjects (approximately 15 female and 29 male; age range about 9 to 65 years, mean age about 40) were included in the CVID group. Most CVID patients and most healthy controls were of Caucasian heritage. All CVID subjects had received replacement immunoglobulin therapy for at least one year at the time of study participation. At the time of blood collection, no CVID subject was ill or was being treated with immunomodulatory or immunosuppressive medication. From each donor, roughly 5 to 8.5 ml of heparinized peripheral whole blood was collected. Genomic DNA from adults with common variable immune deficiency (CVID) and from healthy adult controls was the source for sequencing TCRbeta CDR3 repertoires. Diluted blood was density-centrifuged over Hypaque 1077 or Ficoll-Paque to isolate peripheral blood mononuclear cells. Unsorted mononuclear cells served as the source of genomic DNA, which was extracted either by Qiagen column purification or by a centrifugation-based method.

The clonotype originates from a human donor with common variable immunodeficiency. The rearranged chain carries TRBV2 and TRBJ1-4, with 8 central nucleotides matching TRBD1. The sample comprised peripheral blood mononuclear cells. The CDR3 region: CASSYRGGNEKLFF. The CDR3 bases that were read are TGTGCCAGCAGCTACAGGGGGGGCAATGAAAAA.